A selection of T cell receptor beta chains follows, all from one sample in a study of cytomegalovirus exposure and HLA in healthy donors. Sequencing used immunoSEQ multiplex PCR; TCRdb keeps in-frame clones, though not all of them. The top ten hold around 7.3% of the sample, which has roughly 180,000 clones, 80% seen once. Specimen: PBMCs. The receptors derive from a man aged 25 to 45 in good health and CMV-seropositive. CDR3s include the opening cysteine and the closing phenylalanine or tryptophan. The order of the fields is V gene, J gene, D gene, clone size, CDR3 protein, CDR3 DNA. D genes are given only for firm matches. Clone size appears in some rows only: once, few, many, or a class for an expanded clone.

TRBV5-1	TRBJ1-1	TRBD1	once	CASTLGQDTIGAFF	TGCGCCAGCACTCTGGGACAGGATACCATTGGCGCTTTCTTT
TRBV4-2	TRBJ1-1	.	.	CASSQGGQMNTEAFF	TGTGCCAGCAGCCAAGGAGGACAGATGAACACTGAAGCTTTCTTT
TRBV28	TRBJ2-7	.	.	CASSPPLGSISYEQYF	TGTGCCAGCAGTCCCCCCCTCGGGAGTATATCCTACGAGCAGTACTTC
TRBV5-6	TRBJ2-7	TRBD1	.	CASSWDRAFEQYF	TGTGCCAGCAGCTGGGACAGGGCCTTCGAGCAGTACTTC
TRBV10-1	TRBJ1-1	.	.	CASSETEQGVSEAFF	TGCGCCAGCAGTGAGACCGAACAGGGAGTTTCTGAAGCTTTCTTT
TRBV19	TRBJ2-7	TRBD2	.	CASSVTSATYEQYF	TGTGCCAGTAGTGTGACTAGCGCAACCTACGAGCAGTACTTC
TRBV4-2	TRBJ2-3	.	.	CASSQVLSRTDTQYF	TGTGCCAGCAGCCAAGTCCTGAGTCGGACAGATACGCAGTATTTT
TRBV4-2	TRBJ2-7	.	.	CASSQVGTGRETYEQYF	TGTGCCAGCAGCCAAGTCGGTACCGGAAGGGAGACCTACGAGCAGTACTTC
TRBV4-3	TRBJ1-4	TRBD1	.	CASSPDRVGPNEKLFF	TGCGCCAGCAGCCCGGACAGGGTAGGACCTAATGAAAAACTGTTTTTT
TRBV28	TRBJ2-1	.	.	CASSFTVSYNEQFF	TGTGCCAGCAGTTTTACAGTGTCCTACAATGAGCAGTTCTTC
TRBV28	TRBJ2-7	TRBD2	.	CASSFGTSGVLGVVYEQYF	TGTGCCAGCAGTTTCGGGACTAGCGGGGTTTTGGGGGTCGTCTACGAGCAGTACTTC
TRBV28	TRBJ2-1	TRBD2	.	CASSSLAGGSHEQFF	TGTGCCAGCAGTTCACTAGCGGGAGGGTCGCATGAGCAGTTCTTC
TRBV27	TRBJ1-1	TRBD1	.	CASSFQGASKAFF	TGTGCCAGCAGTTTTCAGGGGGCGAGCAAAGCTTTCTTT
TRBV15	TRBJ2-3	.	.	CATSREEGAADTQYF	TGTGCCACCAGCAGAGAGGAAGGGGCGGCAGATACGCAGTATTTT
TRBV10-2	TRBJ1-1	.	few	CASAPQGSPEAFF	TGCGCCAGCGCCCCACAGGGTTCGCCTGAAGCTTTCTTT
TRBV6-1	TRBJ2-1	.	few	CASRSGVFDEQFF	TGTGCCAGCAGGTCAGGGGTGTTCGATGAGCAGTTCTTC
TRBV5-1	TRBJ2-1	.	.	CASSPATGSLNNEQFF	TGCGCCAGCAGCCCCGCCACGGGGTCTTTGAACAATGAGCAGTTCTTC
TRBV6-5	TRBJ1-1	.	.	CASSYKGTPERGAFF	TGTGCCAGCAGTTACAAAGGGACACCCGAGCGGGGAGCTTTCTTT
TRBV19	TRBJ1-6	.	.	CASSPPGYNSPLHF	TGTGCCAGTAGCCCCCCCGGGTATAATTCACCCCTCCACTTT
TRBV19	TRBJ2-1	TRBD2	.	CASSSSGSSYNEQFF	TGTGCCAGTAGTTCTAGCGGGAGTTCCTACAATGAGCAGTTCTTC
TRBV29-1	TRBJ2-7	TRBD2	.	CSVVSGSSSYEQYF	TGCAGCGTTGTTAGCGGGAGCTCAAGCTACGAGCAGTACTTC
TRBV14	TRBJ2-2	TRBD2	.	CASSEGGTSGSTYTGELFF	TGTGCCAGCAGCGAAGGGGGGACTAGCGGGAGTACGTACACCGGGGAGCTGTTTTTT
TRBV4-1	TRBJ1-1	.	.	CASRGQLNTEAFF	TGCGCCAGCAGGGGGCAGCTGAACACTGAAGCTTTCTTT
TRBV2	TRBJ1-3	TRBD1	.	CASSPDRAGNTIYF	TGTGCCAGCAGTCCAGACAGGGCTGGAAACACCATATATTTT
TRBV19	TRBJ1-6	.	.	CASKPGDSPLHF	TGTGCCAGTAAGCCAGGGGACTCACCCCTCCACTTT
TRBV27	TRBJ1-4	.	.	CASSQNANEKLFF	TGTGCCAGCAGCCAGAACGCTAATGAAAAACTGTTTTTT
TRBV19	TRBJ2-3	.	.	CASSSRGGRRTDTQYF	TGTGCCAGTAGTAGCAGGGGCGGGAGAAGGACAGATACGCAGTATTTT
TRBV2	TRBJ1-5	.	.	CASRGQTPGQPQHF	TGTGCCAGCAGAGGACAGACGCCGGGCCAGCCCCAGCATTTT
TRBV9	TRBJ1-1	.	.	CASSVADTEAFF	TGTGCCAGCAGCGTAGCGGACACTGAAGCTTTCTTT
TRBV7-9	TRBJ1-5	TRBD1	.	CASSLAAGTGLNSNQPQHF	TGTGCCAGCAGCTTAGCGGCCGGGACAGGGCTCAATAGCAATCAGCCCCAGCATTTT
TRBV6-1	TRBJ1-1	.	.	CASTSRGNTEAFF	TGTGCCAGCACCAGCAGGGGGAACACTGAAGCTTTCTTT
TRBV28	TRBJ2-7	TRBD2	.	CASSSPGTSAASDEQYF	TGTGCCAGCAGTTCCCCAGGTACTAGCGCGGCGAGCGACGAGCAGTACTTC
TRBV5-1	TRBJ1-2	.	once	CASRPGGGNYGYTF	TGCGCCAGCAGGCCTGGGGGGGGTAACTATGGCTACACCTTC
TRBV6-1	TRBJ2-7	.	.	CASSEAGTGEQYF	TGTGCCAGCAGTGAAGCAGGTACGGGGGAGCAGTACTTC
TRBV4-2	TRBJ2-7	.	.	CASSPDKYEQYF	TGTGCCAGCAGCCCCGACAAGTACGAGCAGTACTTC
TRBV11-2	TRBJ1-2	TRBD1	.	CASSLTGGNYGYTF	TGTGCCAGCAGCTTGACAGGGGGGAACTATGGCTACACCTTC
TRBV7-6	TRBJ1-3	TRBD1	.	CASSLDRGPGNTIYF	TGTGCCAGCAGCCTGGACAGGGGGCCTGGAAACACCATATATTTT
TRBV5-6	TRBJ1-2	.	.	CASSLGPEAGGYTF	TGTGCCAGCAGCTTGGGACCGGAGGCGGGTGGCTACACCTTC
TRBV28	TRBJ2-7	TRBD2	.	CASSSPHSGGTYEQYF	TGTGCCAGCAGTTCCCCCCATTCGGGAGGAACGTACGAGCAGTACTTC
TRBV5-1	TRBJ2-1	TRBD2	.	CASSEAAGGLDEQFF	TGCGCCAGCAGCGAGGCGGCGGGAGGCCTGGATGAGCAGTTCTTC